This T cell receptor (beta chain) appears in the sequencing data of a study of blood T cell repertoires in COVID-19. In the authors' methods: Amplification with reference gene primers provided the estimates of nucleated cell counts. TCRdb's table, derived via immunoSEQ multiplex PCR, lists solely in-frame clones and lacks some. V and J calls and clone size are given by that table; D and trimming were obtained from the DNA. Of about 120,000 clones in the sample, around 83% were seen once. Germline CDR1 and CDR2: MGHDK and SYGVNS. V trimming: 4 bases; J trimming: 4 bases; junction bases outside the gene matches: 2. The CDR3 loop spans 13 amino acids.

The TCR sequence derives from a man between 60 and 70 years old with acute or convalescent COVID-19. Sample: peripheral blood. The rearrangement uses TRBV25-1 and TRBJ2-3, with TRBD1 matching over 7 bases. The CDR3 here is CASSVQGADTQYF. The CDR3 DNA follows: TGTGCCAGCAGTGTTCAGGGGGCAGATACGCAGTATTTT.